This TCR beta chain was profiled in a study of blood T cells in healthy people across ages. With V trimmed by 0 bases and J by 2 bases, 9 bases remained unmatched. Germline V gene sequence: CDR1 DFQATT, CDR2 SNEGSKA (reference sequence). CDR3 length: 18 residues. For the second PCR, which ran for roughly 7 to 11 cycles, a sample-barcoded 5' primer and a J-beta primer mix were used. TCRdb re-derived calls from the 5' RACE reads in MiXCR, one entry per CDR3 protein. This table has about 730,000 distinct CDR3 sequences, approximately 39% appearing once. Individuals who donated were healthy Caucasians from Russia aged roughly 6 to 100.

The V call is TRBV20-1, the J call TRBJ2-1; 11 bases fit TRBD2. Sequencing used blood. This TCR was sampled from a woman in her sixties in good health. In DNA, the CDR3 is TGCAGTGCTAGAGATCTAGCGGGAGGTGCCACTACCTACAATGAGCAGTTCTTC. It translates to CSARDLAGGATTYNEQFF.